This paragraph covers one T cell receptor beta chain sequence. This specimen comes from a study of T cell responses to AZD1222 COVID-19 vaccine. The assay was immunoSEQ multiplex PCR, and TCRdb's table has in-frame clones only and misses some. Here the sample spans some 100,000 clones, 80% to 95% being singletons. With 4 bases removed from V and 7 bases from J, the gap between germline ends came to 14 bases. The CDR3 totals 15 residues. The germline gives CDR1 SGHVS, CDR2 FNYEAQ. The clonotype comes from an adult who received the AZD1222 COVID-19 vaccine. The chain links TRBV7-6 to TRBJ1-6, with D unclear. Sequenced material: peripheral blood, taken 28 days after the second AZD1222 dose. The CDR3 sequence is CASSSQPRMNSPLHF. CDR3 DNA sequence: TGTGCCAGCAGCTCCCAACCCAGAATGAATTCACCCCTCCACTTT. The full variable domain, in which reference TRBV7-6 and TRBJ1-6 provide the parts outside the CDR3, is GAGVSQSPRYKVTKRGQDVALRCDPISGHVSLYWYRQALGQGPEFLTYFNYEAQQDKSGLPNDRFSAERPEGSISTLTIQRTEQRDSAMYRCASSSQPRMNSPLHFGNGTRLTVT.